The entry below gives a single T cell receptor (beta chain) sequence along with its context. Sequenced by immunoSEQ multiplex PCR; TCRdb stores in-frame clones only, minus some. The sample yields some 1 million clones, 75% seen once. These data originate in a study of shared clonotypes between healthy human individuals. J was trimmed by 5 bases and V by 4 bases; bases with no gene match: 6. The CDR3 consists of 16 residues. Germline loops: CDR1 SGDLS, CDR2 YYNGEE. This TCR was sampled from a man between 18 and 35 years old in good health. The chain is built from TRBV9 and TRBJ2-5; TRBD2 aligns across 15 bases. The sequenced sample consisted of memory CD4+ T cells sorted from blood. Subset of the sample: CD45RA-negative fraction. CDR3 in amino acids: CASSSGTSGRYETQYF. CDR3 DNA sequence: TGTGCCAGCAGCAGCGGGACTAGCGGGAGGTACGAGACCCAGTACTTC. The complete variable domain, with remaining parts taken from reference TRBV9 and TRBJ2-5, reads DSGVTQTPKHLITATGQRVTLRCSPRSGDLSVYWYQQSLDQGLQFLIQYYNGEERAKGNILERFSAQQFPDLHSELNLSSLELGDSALYFCASSSGTSGRYETQYFGPGTRLLVL.